This record concerns one T cell receptor (beta chain) sequence. The entry originates in a study of blood T cell repertoires in COVID-19. Looking at the study overall: Both acute and convalescent COVID-19 samples were obtained from the United States, Italy and Spain. T cells, B-cell-depleted T cells, or PBMCs supplied cDNA or gDNA.

The junction had 0 bases not matched to a gene; V was cut back by 6 bases and J by 2 bases. Looked up from germline, CDR1 is LNHDA and CDR2 is SQIVND (reference sequence). The CDR3 is 14 residues long. In the original processing: The assay estimated nucleated cells by amplifying reference gene primers. The repertoire was sequenced with immunoSEQ multiplex PCR; TCRdb's copy has only in-frame clones and lacks some. V and J calls and clone size are copied from that table; D and trimming were computed from the DNA. Of about 100,000 clones in the sample, approximately 91% were seen once. The chain combines TRBV19 with TRBJ1-6; 8 bases agree with TRBD1. The sequenced material came from peripheral blood. This TCR was sampled from a man aged 45-60 years with active COVID-19. The CDR3 loop is CASRTGAYNSPLHF. As DNA, the CDR3 is TGTGCCAGTAGGACAGGGGCCTATAATTCACCCCTCCACTTT.